The following is a T cell receptor beta chain sequence with its context. Its matching antigen is unknown. The sample is drawn from a study of vaccination effects on CD4 cells after COVID-19. Study results and limitations: Late post-vaccination, clones induced by infection and those induced by vaccine underwent marked clonal contraction.

The ends were cut back, 4 bases at V and 1 base at J, with 14 bases in the middle. The germline V gene has CDR1 LGHNT and CDR2 FRNRAP. The CDR3 sequence is 16 residues long. Only in-frame clones appear in the TCRdb table, and some are missing; sequencing was by immunoSEQ multiplex PCR. This sample has nearly 45,000 clones, with around 74% found just once. Before sequencing took place, the ViraFEST assay used viral peptide pools to expand antigen-specific CD4+ T cells. Scientists isolated CD4+ T cells after an approximately 10-day culture period ended. A positive SARS-CoV-2 PCR test fell between March and December 2020. The researchers cultured fewer than 2.5 million PBMC per well with approximately 11 IU/ml IL-2 and about 10 ug/ml peptides.

The chain carries TRBV12-5 and TRBJ2-1; perhaps D is TRBD1 or TRBD2 (5 bases each). Sequenced material: CD4+ T cells from PBMCs cultured with a peptide pool, taken before COVID-19 vaccination. This TCR derives from a human donor who had a prior SARS-CoV-2 infection. The CDR3 nucleotides are TGTGCTAGTGGTTCCGGGACCTTGGTTTCCTACAATGAGCAGTTCTTC. Translating it yields CASGSGTLVSYNEQFF.